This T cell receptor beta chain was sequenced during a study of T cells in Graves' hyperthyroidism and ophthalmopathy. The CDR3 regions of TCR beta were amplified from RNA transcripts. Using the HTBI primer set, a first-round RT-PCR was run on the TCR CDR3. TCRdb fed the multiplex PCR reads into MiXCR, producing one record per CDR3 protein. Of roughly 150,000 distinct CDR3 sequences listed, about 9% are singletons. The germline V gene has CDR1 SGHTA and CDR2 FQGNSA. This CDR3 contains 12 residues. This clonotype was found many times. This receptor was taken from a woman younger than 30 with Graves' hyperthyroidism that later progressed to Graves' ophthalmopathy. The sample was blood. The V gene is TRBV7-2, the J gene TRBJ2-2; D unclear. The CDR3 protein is CGHLVVTGELFF. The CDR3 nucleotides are TGTGGGCACCTAGTTGTCACCGGGGAGCTGTTTTTT.